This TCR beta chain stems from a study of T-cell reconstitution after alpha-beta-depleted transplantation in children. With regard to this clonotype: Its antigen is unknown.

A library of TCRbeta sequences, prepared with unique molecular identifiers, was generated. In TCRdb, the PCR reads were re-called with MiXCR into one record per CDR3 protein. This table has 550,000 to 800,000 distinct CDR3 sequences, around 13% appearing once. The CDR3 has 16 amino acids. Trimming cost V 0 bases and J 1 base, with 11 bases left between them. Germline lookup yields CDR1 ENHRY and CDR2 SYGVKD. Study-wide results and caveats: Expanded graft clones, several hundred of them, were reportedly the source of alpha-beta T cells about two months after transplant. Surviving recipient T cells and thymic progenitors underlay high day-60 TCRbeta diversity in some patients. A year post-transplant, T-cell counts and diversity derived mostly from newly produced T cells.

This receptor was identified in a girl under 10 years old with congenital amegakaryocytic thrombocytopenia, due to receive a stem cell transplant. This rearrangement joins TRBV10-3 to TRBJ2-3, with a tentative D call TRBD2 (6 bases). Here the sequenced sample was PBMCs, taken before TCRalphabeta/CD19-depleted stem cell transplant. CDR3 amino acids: CAISESRGLRTDTQYF. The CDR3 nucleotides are TGTGCCATCAGTGAGTCTAGGGGACTGCGCACAGATACGCAGTATTTT.